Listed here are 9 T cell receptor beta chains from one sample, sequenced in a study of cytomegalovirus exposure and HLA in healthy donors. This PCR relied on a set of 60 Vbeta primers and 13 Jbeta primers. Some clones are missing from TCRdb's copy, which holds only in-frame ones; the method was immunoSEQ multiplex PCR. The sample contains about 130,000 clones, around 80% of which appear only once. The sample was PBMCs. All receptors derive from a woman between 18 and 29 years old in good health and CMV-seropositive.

CDR3 amino acids: CASSLVEETQYF. The CDR3 DNA sequence: TGTGCCAGCAGCTTGGTAGAGGAGACCCAGTACTTC. J is TRBJ2-5 and V is TRBV5-4, with D unresolved. The CDR3 extends over 12 amino acids. V was trimmed by 0 bases and J by 5 bases, leaving 5 bases between them. Germline loops: CDR1 SGHNT, CDR2 YYREEE (reference sequence).

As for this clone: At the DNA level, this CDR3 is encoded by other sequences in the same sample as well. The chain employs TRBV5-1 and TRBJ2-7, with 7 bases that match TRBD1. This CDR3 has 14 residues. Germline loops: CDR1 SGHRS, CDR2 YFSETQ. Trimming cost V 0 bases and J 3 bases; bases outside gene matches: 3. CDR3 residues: CASSLAGDSYEQYF. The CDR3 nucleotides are TGCGCCAGCAGCTTGGCAGGGGACAGCTACGAGCAGTACTTC.

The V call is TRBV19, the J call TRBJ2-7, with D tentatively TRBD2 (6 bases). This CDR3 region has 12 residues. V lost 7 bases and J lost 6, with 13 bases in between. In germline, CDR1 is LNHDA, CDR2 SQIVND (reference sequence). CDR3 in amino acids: CASNAGYGEQYF. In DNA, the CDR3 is TGTGCCAGTAACGCGGGGTACGGCGAGCAGTACTTC.

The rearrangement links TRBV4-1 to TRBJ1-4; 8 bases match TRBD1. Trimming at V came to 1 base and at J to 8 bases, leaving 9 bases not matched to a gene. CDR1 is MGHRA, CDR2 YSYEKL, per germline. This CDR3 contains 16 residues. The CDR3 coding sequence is TGCGCCAGCAGCCAAGCTCCAGGACAGGGAAGAGAAAAACTGTTTTTT. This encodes CASSQAPGQGREKLFF.

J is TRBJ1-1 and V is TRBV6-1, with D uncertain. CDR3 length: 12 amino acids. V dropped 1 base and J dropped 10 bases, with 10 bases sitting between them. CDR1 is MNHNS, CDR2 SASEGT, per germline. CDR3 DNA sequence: TGTGCCAGCAGTGAAGAGGGAGGACGAGCTTTCTTT. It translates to CASSEEGGRAFF.

The CDR3 here is CASSVAAGTTNYEQYF. CDR3 sequence (DNA): TGTGCCAGCAGCGTCGCGGCTGGGACTACCAACTACGAGCAGTACTTC. V usage is TRBV4-2 and J usage is TRBJ2-7, with 7 bases fitting TRBD2. This CDR3 spans 16 amino acids. With 5 bases clipped from V and 3 bases from J, the junction kept 13 bases outside the gene matches. Per the germline V gene, CDR1 is LGHNA and CDR2 is YNFKEQ.

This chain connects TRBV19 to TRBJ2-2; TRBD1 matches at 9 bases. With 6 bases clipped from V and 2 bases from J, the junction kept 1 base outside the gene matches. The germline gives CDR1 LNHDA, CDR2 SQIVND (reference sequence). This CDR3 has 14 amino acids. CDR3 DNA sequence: TGTGCCAGTAGGGACAGGGGAAACACCGGGGAGCTGTTTTTT. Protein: CASRDRGNTGELFF.

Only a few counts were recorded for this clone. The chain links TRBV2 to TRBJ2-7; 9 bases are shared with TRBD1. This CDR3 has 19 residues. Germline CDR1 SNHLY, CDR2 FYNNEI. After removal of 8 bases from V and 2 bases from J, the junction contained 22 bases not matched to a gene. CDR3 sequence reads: CASAPLPGTGSQGTYEQYF. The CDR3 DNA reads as TGTGCCAGCGCCCCCTTACCCGGGACAGGGTCCCAGGGGACCTACGAGCAGTACTTC.

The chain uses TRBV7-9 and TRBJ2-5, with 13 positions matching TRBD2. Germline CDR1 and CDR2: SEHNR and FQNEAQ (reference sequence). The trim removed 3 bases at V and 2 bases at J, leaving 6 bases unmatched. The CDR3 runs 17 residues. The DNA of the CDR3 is TGTGCCAGCAGCTTTACTAGCGGGGGGGGCAATCAAGAGACCCAGTACTTC. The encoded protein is CASSFTSGGGNQETQYF.